These 3 T cell receptor beta chains share one sample of origin, sequenced in a study of cytomegalovirus exposure and HLA in healthy donors. Sequenced by immunoSEQ multiplex PCR; TCRdb stores in-frame clones only, minus some. The sample yields around 300,000 clones, 87% seen once. The material sequenced was PBMCs. These receptors were obtained from a woman in her 30s in good health and CMV-seropositive.

V and J are TRBV27 and TRBJ2-1, with no clear D. The CDR3 runs to 13 residues. CDR1 and CDR2 from the germline V gene are MNHEY and SMNVEV (reference sequence). V lost 4 bases and J lost 3, with 7 bases in between. The CDR3 protein is CASSSTVYNEQFF. CDR3 bases: TGTGCCAGCAGTTCGACTGTCTACAATGAGCAGTTCTTC.

The rearrangement links TRBV21-1 to TRBJ1-3; the DNA was not used to check the table's D call, TRBD1. TRBV21-1 represents a pseudogene. This CDR3 has 19 residues. CDR3 amino acids: CASSPQAVGQGVSGNTIYF. For the CDR3, the DNA is TGTGCCAGCAGCCCCCAGGCAGTAGGACAGGGAGTATCTGGAAACACCATATATTTT.

This rearrangement joins TRBV7-6 to TRBJ2-3, with 9 nucleotides matching TRBD2. Germline-derived CDR1 and CDR2 are SGHVS and FNYEAQ. V dropped 1 base and J dropped 9; count of bases not matched to a gene: 11. The CDR3 extends over 16 amino acids. The CDR3 coding sequence is TGTGCCAGCAGCTTAGGCGGTGCGGGGGGGCAAGTGACGCAGTATTTT. Its protein is CASSLGGAGGQVTQYF. The whole variable domain, remainder taken from reference TRBV7-6 and TRBJ2-3, is GAGVSQSPRYKVTKRGQDVALRCDPISGHVSLYWYRQALGQGPEFLTYFNYEAQQDKSGLPNDRFSAERPEGSISTLTIQRTEQRDSAMYRCASSLGGAGGQVTQYFGPGTRLTVL.